The rows below give T cell receptor beta chains drawn from one sample of a study of T cells in localized non-small cell lung cancer. Repertoires were generated with immunoSEQ multiplex PCR, while TCRdb's copy carries only in-frame clones and drops some. The repertoire holds fewer than 25,000 clones, 70% to 90% seen once, with 5% to 6.5% in the top ten. The sequences come from peripheral blood, collected before any cancer treatment. The source is a male donor aged 60 or older with stage II squamous cell lung carcinoma. Both conserved end residues are part of each CDR3. The D gene is left open where the match is weak. A row's size may be missing; if present it is once, few, many or a size class.

cdr3_nt,cdr3_aa,j_call,d_call,v_call,clone_size
TGTGCCAGCAGTGTCTCCTACCCCCCAGGCACCGGGGAGCTGTTTTTT,CASSVSYPPGTGELFF,TRBJ2-2,.,TRBV6-4,.
TGCAGCGTTGAATGGGCAGGGGAGACTCCCTACGAGCAGTACTTC,CSVEWAGETPYEQYF,TRBJ2-7,.,TRBV29-1,.
TGCGCCAGCAGCCGACGGCTAGCGGGAGCACGCACAGATACGCAGTATTTT,CASSRRLAGARTDTQYF,TRBJ2-3,TRBD2,TRBV5-1,.
TGCGCCAGCAGCTTGGGGCAGAGTGGCTACACCTTC,CASSLGQSGYTF,TRBJ1-2,.,TRBV5-1,few
TGTGCCAGCAGCCTCGGGACAGCGAACACCGGGGAGCTGTTTTTT,CASSLGTANTGELFF,TRBJ2-2,TRBD1,TRBV5-5,.
TGTGCCAGCAGCCCTGACAGGGGGCTGCATGGCTACACCTTC,CASSPDRGLHGYTF,TRBJ1-2,TRBD1,TRBV7-9,.
TGCGCCAGCAGCGTAGGGGGCCAGCGGGGCTACGAGCAGTACTTC,CASSVGGQRGYEQYF,TRBJ2-7,.,TRBV4-3,.
TGTGCCAGCAGCTTTCGGGGGGAACAGCCCCAGCATTTT,CASSFRGEQPQHF,TRBJ1-5,.,TRBV5-4,.
TGTGCCAGTAGTACCCCGGACAGGATCTATGGCTACACCTTC,CASSTPDRIYGYTF,TRBJ1-2,TRBD1,TRBV19,.
TGTGCCAGCAGTTTCGGGGTACACTATGGCTACACCTTC,CASSFGVHYGYTF,TRBJ1-2,.,TRBV28,.
TGTGCCAGTAGTACTACCGGGCGGAGAAGAACAATAGGGCAGTTCTTC,CASSTTGRRRTIGQFF,TRBJ2-1,.,TRBV19,.
TGTGCCAGTCGCGCCGGGACAGTCACAGATACGCAGTATTTT,CASRAGTVTDTQYF,TRBJ2-3,TRBD1,TRBV11-3,.
TGTGCCACCAGCAGGGCCGGGACTGGAGACAATGAGCAGTTCTTC,CATSRAGTGDNEQFF,TRBJ2-1,.,TRBV15,.
TGTGCCAGCAGCTTACTATGGGGACAGGAGGAGTACTTC,CASSLLWGQEEYF,TRBJ2-7,TRBD1,TRBV7-2,.
TGTGCCTGGAGTTGGGGAGGGGAGACCCAGTACTTC,CAWSWGGETQYF,TRBJ2-5,TRBD2,TRBV30,.
TGTGCCAGCAGCTTAGAGAATACAGCGACTGAAGCTTTCTTT,CASSLENTATEAFF,TRBJ1-1,.,TRBV11-3,.
TGCGCCAGCAGCCCGGGGACAGGGGCTCGCGAGCAGTACTTC,CASSPGTGAREQYF,TRBJ2-7,TRBD1,TRBV5-1,.
TGCGCCAGCAGCTTGGCACAAGCCTACGAGCAGTACTTC,CASSLAQAYEQYF,TRBJ2-7,.,TRBV5-1,.
TGTGCCAGCAGCCCCTCCCGACCTTGGGGCAGGGGACCAACCTACGAGCAGTACTTC,CASSPSRPWGRGPTYEQYF,TRBJ2-7,.,TRBV7-8,.